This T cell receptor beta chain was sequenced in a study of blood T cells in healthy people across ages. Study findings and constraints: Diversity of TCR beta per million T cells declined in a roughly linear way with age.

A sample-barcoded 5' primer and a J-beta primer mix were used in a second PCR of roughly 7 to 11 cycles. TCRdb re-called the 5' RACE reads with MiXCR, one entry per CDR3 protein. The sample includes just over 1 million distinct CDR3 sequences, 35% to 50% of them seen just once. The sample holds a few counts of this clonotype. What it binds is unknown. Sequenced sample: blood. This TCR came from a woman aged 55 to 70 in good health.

The CDR3, as DNA: TGTGCCAGCAGTTTAAGGGGACAGGTAAAGGGGAATGAGCAGTTCTTC. As protein: CASSLRGQVKGNEQFF. This chain joins TRBV12-3 or TRBV12-4 and TRBJ2-1; 8 nucleotides match TRBD1. This CDR3 has 16 residues. J lost 7 bases, V lost 2 bases, and 10 bases had no gene match.